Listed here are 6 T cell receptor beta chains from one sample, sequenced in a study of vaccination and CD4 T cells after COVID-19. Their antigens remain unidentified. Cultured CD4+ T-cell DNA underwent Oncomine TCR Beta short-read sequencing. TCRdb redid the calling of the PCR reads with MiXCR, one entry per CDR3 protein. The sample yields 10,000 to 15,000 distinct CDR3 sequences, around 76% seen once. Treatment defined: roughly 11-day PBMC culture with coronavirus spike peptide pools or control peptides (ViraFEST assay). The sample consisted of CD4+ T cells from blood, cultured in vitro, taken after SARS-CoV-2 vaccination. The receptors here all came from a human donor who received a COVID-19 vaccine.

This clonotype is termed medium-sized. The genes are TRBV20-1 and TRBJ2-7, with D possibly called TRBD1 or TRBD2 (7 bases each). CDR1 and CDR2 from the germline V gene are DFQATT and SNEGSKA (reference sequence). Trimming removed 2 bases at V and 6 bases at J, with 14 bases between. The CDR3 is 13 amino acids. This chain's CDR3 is CSARLQGRVEQYF. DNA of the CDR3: TGCAGTGCTAGATTACAGGGGAGGGTCGAGCAGTACTTC.

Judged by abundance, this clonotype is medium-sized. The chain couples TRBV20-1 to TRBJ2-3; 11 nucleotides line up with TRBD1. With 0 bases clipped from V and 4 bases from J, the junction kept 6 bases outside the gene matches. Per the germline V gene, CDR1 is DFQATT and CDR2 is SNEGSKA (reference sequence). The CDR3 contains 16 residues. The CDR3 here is CSARDGGQGDPDTQYF. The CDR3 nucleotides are TGCAGTGCTAGAGATGGGGGACAGGGGGACCCAGATACGCAGTATTTT.

Here the CDR3 DNA reads TGTGCCAGCAGTCCCCGGTCGACAGGGGTAGATACGCAGTATTTT. It encodes CASSPRSTGVDTQYF. The rearrangement links TRBV6-2 or TRBV6-3 to TRBJ2-3; TRBD1 matches at 8 bases. This CDR3 contains 15 residues. With V trimmed by 5 bases and J by 5 bases, 9 bases remained unmatched. In germline, CDR1 is MNHEY, CDR2 SVGEGT.

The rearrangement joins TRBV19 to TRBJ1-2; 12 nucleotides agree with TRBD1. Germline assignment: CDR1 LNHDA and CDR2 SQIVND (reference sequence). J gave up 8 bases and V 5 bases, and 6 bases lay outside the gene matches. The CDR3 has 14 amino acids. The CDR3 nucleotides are TGTGCCAGTAGTTTTGGGACAGGGGGCAAAGGCTACACCTTC. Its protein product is CASSFGTGGKGYTF.

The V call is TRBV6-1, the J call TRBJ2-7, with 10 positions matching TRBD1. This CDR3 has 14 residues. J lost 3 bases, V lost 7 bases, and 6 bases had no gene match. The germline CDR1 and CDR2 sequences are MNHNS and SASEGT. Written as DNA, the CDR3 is TGTGCCAGCATCCGGACAGGGGGGATCTACGAGCAGTACTTC. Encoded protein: CASIRTGGIYEQYF.

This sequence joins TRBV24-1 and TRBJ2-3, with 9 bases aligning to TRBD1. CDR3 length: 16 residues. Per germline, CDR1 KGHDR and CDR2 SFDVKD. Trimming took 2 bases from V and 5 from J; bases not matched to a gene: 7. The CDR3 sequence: CATSDSWDRAGDTQYF. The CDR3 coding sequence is TGTGCCACCAGTGATTCATGGGACAGGGCGGGAGATACGCAGTATTTT.